Listed here are 19 T cell receptor beta chains from one sample, sequenced in a study of shared clonotypes between healthy human individuals. Measured with immunoSEQ multiplex PCR; TCRdb has only the in-frame clones, and not every one. The sample consists of about 2.4 million clones, around 94% of them appearing once. The sample consisted of naive CD4+ T cells sorted from blood. Stated subset: CD45RA+ positively selected. These TCRs come from a man between 18 and 29 years old in good health.

This chain joins TRBV19 and TRBJ1-1; D remains ambiguous. This CDR3 contains 12 residues. Trimming took off 5 bases at V and 8 bases at J, with 12 bases between the two ends. Germline V gives CDR1 LNHDA, CDR2 SQIVND (reference sequence). CDR3 nucleotide sequence: TGTGCCAGTAGTCCACAAGGACGAGAAGCTTTCTTT. Translation gives CASSPQGREAFF.

This sequence joins TRBV7-2 and TRBJ2-3; TRBD2 matches at 9 bases. The CDR3 is 17 amino acids. CDR1 SGHTA and CDR2 FQGNSA come from the germline V gene. V was pared by 1 base and J by 2 bases, with 7 bases of the junction left unmatched. The CDR3 here is CASSLVGSGSFTDTQYF. The CDR3, as DNA: TGTGCCAGCAGCTTAGTTGGTAGCGGGAGTTTCACAGATACGCAGTATTTT.

The CDR3 DNA follows: TGTGCCAGCACCACTTTCAGCTACGAGCAGTACTTC. Encoded protein: CASTTFSYEQYF. V usage is TRBV2 and J usage is TRBJ2-7, with no clear D. The CDR3 loop spans 12 amino acids. The germline V gene encodes CDR1 SNHLY and CDR2 FYNNEI. The V and J ends lost 7 bases and 3 bases respectively, with 10 bases between them.

The chain is built from TRBV2 and TRBJ1-2, with no clear D. The CDR3 totals 13 residues. V was shortened by 4 bases and J by 3 bases, with 9 bases between the two germline ends. The germline gives CDR1 SNHLY, CDR2 FYNNEI. The CDR3 is CASSASEYYGYTF. In nucleotides, the CDR3 is TGTGCCAGCAGTGCCAGCGAATACTATGGCTACACCTTC.

The chain has TRBV20-1 and TRBJ1-2; no clear D. The CDR3 covers 11 residues. Trimming took 1 base from V and 7 from J, leaving 7 bases between them. CDR1 is DFQATT, CDR2 SNEGSKA, per germline (reference sequence). CDR3 amino acids: CSARGVGGYTF. As DNA, the CDR3 is TGCAGTGCTAGAGGGGTTGGTGGCTACACCTTC.

The DNA of the CDR3 is TGCGCCAGCAGCCAGGGGACTAGCGGCACAAATGAGCAGTTCTTC. This encodes CASSQGTSGTNEQFF. The chain is built from TRBV5-1 and TRBJ2-1, with 11 bases matching TRBD2. Germline V CDR1 and CDR2: SGHRS, YFSETQ. The CDR3 is made up of 15 amino acids. J lost 7 bases, V lost 4 bases, and 7 bases had no gene match.

Worth noting for this clone: Distinct nucleotide sequences in the sample also encode this CDR3. CDR3 in amino acids: CASSLKGLGTEAFF. As DNA, the CDR3 is TGTGCCAGCAGCTTAAAGGGACTAGGCACTGAAGCTTTCTTT. The chain employs TRBV7-2 and TRBJ1-1, with a possible D match to TRBD1 (5 bases). The CDR3 has 14 amino acids. Looked up from germline, CDR1 is SGHTA and CDR2 is FQGNSA. Trimming shortened V by 2 bases and J by 4 bases, and 11 bases separated the two germline ends. The full variable domain, its missing parts supplied by reference TRBV7-2 and TRBJ1-1, is GAGVSQSPSNKVTEKGKDVELRCDPISGHTALYWYRQSLGQGLEFLIYFQGNSAPDKSGLPSDRFSAERTGGSVSTLTIQRTQQEDSAVYLCASSLKGLGTEAFFGQGTRLTVV.

The J gene is TRBJ2-1, the V gene TRBV7-2; unclear D gene. The CDR3 spans 13 residues. V was clipped by 1 base and J by 9 bases, with 10 bases between them. Germline V lookup: CDR1 SGHTA, CDR2 FQGNSA. In DNA, the CDR3 is TGTGCCAGCAGCTTAGGCTCGGTGAGTGAGCAGTTCTTC. It translates to CASSLGSVSEQFF.

Only one count was recorded for this clone. The chain has TRBV30 and TRBJ2-5; no firm D call. Germline V gene data show CDR1 as GTSNPN and CDR2 as SVGIG (reference sequence). There are 13 residues in the CDR3. With 0 bases removed from V and 4 bases from J, the gap between germline ends came to 9 bases. CDR3 amino acids: CAWSVARSETQYF. In DNA form, the CDR3 reads TGTGCCTGGAGTGTCGCAAGGTCAGAGACCCAGTACTTC.

Notes on this clone: At the DNA level, this CDR3 is encoded by other sequences in the same sample as well. The chain uses TRBV9 and TRBJ2-3; 11 bases match TRBD2. Germline-derived CDR1 and CDR2 are SGDLS and YYNGEE. CDR3 size: 15 residues. Losses at the gene ends were 0 bases for V and 6 bases for J; bases not matched to a gene: 3. The CDR3 region is CASSVDLAGGDTQYF. CDR3 coding DNA: TGTGCCAGCAGCGTAGATTTAGCGGGAGGGGATACGCAGTATTTT.

This clone has more than one count but fewer than ten. The rearrangement joins TRBV30 to TRBJ1-5; 7 nucleotides line up with TRBD1. V was pared by 0 bases and J by 3 bases, with 5 bases of the junction left unmatched. Germline assignment: CDR1 GTSNPN and CDR2 SVGIG (reference sequence). The CDR3 runs 15 residues. The CDR3 DNA is TGTGCCTGGAGTGTAGGGACAGTCCTCAATCAGCCCCAGCATTTT. Translating gives CAWSVGTVLNQPQHF. Filled out from reference TRBV30 and TRBJ1-5, the complete variable domain reads SQTIHQWPATLVQPVGSPLSLECTVEGTSNPNLYWYRQAAGRGLQLLFYSVGIGQISSEVPQNLSASRPQDRQFILSSKKLLLSDSGFYLCAWSVGTVLNQPQHFGDGTRLSIL.

The J gene is TRBJ2-1, the V gene TRBV6-5; no clear D. This CDR3 comprises 15 residues. The V gene's germline CDR1 is MNHEY and CDR2 SVGAGI. Trimming cost V 6 bases and J 9 bases, with 21 bases left between them. The CDR3 protein is CASSRMVAASGEQFF. DNA of the CDR3: TGTGCCAGCAGCCGCATGGTGGCGGCTTCTGGTGAGCAGTTCTTC.

The genes are TRBV2 and TRBJ1-2; possibly TRBD1 for D (5 bases). This CDR3 is built from 12 residues. The germline gives CDR1 SNHLY, CDR2 FYNNEI. Trimming cost V 10 bases and J 1 base, with 10 bases left between them. CDR3 nucleotides: TGTGCCACCGGCGGGGGTAACTATGGCTACACCTTC. This gives the protein CATGGGNYGYTF.

This sequence joins TRBV10-3 and TRBJ1-5; no clear D. The CDR3 is made up of 13 amino acids. Germline V gene data show CDR1 as ENHRY and CDR2 as SYGVKD. Trimming removed 7 bases from V and 5 bases from J, with 12 bases in between. The CDR3 sequence: CAITYTTHQPQHF. The DNA for the CDR3 is TGTGCCATCACCTACACCACTCATCAGCCCCAGCATTTT.

This chain uses TRBV19 with TRBJ2-2, with 8 nucleotides matching TRBD2. V was pared by 7 bases and J by 3 bases, with 4 bases of the junction left unmatched. The CDR3 is 14 residues long. Per the germline V gene, CDR1 is LNHDA and CDR2 is SQIVND (reference sequence). The CDR3 loop is CASKGAGDTGELFF. CDR3 bases: TGTGCCAGTAAGGGAGCGGGAGACACCGGGGAGCTGTTTTTT. The whole variable domain, filled in from reference TRBV19 and TRBJ2-2, reads DGGITQSPKYLFRKEGQNVTLSCEQNLNHDAMYWYRQDPGQGLRLIYYSQIVNDFQKGDIAEGYSVSREKKESFPLTVTSAQKNPTAFYLCASKGAGDTGELFFGEGSRLTVL.

This chain links TRBV19 with TRBJ2-2; D not certain. V lost 8 bases, J lost 8 bases, and 9 bases lay in between. CDR1 is LNHDA and CDR2 is SQIVND in the germline V gene (reference sequence). There are 11 residues in the CDR3. The CDR3 sequence: CASHKLGELFF. In DNA form, the CDR3 reads TGTGCCAGTCATAAGTTAGGGGAGCTGTTTTTT.

The J gene is TRBJ1-1, the V gene TRBV6-6; 7 bases are shared with TRBD1. Per the germline V gene, CDR1 is MNHNY and CDR2 is SVGAGI (reference sequence). The V segment lost 5 bases and the J segment 0 bases; nucleotides outside the gene matches: 3. The CDR3 is 14 amino acids. The CDR3 is CASSMGQMNTEAFF. CDR3 DNA sequence: TGTGCCAGCAGTATGGGACAGATGAACACTGAAGCTTTCTTT.

This rearrangement joins TRBV7-9 to TRBJ1-2; tentative D call: TRBD1 (5 bases). The length of the CDR3 is 13 residues. The germline CDR1 and CDR2 sequences are SEHNR and FQNEAQ (reference sequence). Trimming cost V 7 bases and J 1 base, with 10 bases left between them. The CDR3 region is CASTPDSNYGYTF. The CDR3 region has the DNA TGTGCCAGCACTCCCGACAGTAACTATGGCTACACCTTC.

This clone has only a few counts. The chain uses TRBV30 and TRBJ1-5; D is undetermined. Germline V CDR1 and CDR2: GTSNPN, SVGIG (reference sequence). Deletions cut 4 bases from V and 7 bases from J, with 11 bases between. The CDR3 runs 12 residues. The CDR3 nucleotides are TGTGCCTGGAAGTCGGGGAGCCAGCCCCAGCATTTT. It specifies CAWKSGSQPQHF. Full variable domain (missing parts from reference TRBV30 and TRBJ1-5): SQTIHQWPATLVQPVGSPLSLECTVEGTSNPNLYWYRQAAGRGLQLLFYSVGIGQISSEVPQNLSASRPQDRQFILSSKKLLLSDSGFYLCAWKSGSQPQHFGDGTRLSIL.